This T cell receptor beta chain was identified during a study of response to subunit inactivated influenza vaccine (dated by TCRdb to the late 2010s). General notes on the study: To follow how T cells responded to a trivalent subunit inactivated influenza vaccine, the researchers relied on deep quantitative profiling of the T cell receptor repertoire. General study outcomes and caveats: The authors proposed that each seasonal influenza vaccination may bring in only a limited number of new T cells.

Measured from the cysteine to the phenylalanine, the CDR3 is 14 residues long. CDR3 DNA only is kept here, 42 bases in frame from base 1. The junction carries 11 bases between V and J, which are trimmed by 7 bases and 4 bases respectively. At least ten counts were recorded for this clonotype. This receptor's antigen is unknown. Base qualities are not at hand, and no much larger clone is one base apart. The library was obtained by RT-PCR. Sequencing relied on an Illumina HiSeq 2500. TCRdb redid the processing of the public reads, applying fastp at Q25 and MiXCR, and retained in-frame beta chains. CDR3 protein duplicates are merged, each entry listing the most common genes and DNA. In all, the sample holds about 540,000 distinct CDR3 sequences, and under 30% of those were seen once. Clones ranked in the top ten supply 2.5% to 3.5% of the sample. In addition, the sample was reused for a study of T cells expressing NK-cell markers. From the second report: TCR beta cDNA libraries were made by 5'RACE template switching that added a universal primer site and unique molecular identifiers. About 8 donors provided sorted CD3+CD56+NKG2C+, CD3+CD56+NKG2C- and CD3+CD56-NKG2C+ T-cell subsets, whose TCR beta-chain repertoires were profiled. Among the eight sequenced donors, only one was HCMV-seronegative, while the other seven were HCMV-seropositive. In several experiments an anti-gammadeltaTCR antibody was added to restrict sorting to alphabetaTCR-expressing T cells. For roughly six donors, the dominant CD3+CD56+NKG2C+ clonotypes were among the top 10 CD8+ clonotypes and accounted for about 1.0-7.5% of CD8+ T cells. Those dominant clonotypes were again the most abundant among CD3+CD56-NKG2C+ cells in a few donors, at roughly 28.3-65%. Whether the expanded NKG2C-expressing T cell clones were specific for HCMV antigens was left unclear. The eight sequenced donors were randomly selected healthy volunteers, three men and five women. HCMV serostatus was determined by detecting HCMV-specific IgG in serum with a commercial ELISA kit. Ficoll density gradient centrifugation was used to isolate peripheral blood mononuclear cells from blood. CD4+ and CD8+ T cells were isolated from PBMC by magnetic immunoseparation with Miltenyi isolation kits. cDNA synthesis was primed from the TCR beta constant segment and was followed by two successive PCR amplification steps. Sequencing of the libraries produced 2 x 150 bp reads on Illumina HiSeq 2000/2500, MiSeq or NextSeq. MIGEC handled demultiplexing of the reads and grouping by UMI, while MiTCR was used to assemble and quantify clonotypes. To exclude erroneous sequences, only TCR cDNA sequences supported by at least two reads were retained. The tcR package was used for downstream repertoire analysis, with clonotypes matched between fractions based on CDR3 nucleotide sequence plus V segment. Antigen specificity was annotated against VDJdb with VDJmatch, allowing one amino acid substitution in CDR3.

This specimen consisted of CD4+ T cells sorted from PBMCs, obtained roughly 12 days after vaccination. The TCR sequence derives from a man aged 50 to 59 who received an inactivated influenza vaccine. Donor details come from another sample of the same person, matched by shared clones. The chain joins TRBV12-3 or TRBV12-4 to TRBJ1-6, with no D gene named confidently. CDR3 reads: CASTIRSYNSPLHF. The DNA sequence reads TGTGCCAGCACCATCAGGTCTTATAATTCACCCCTCCACTTT.